Each of the 23 T cell receptor beta chains below was sequenced from the same sample in a study of T cell responses to AZD1222 COVID-19 vaccine. Clones were read by immunoSEQ multiplex PCR, and TCRdb kept only the in-frame ones, dropping some. The table records approximately 110,000 clones, roughly 88% of them present only once. Source: peripheral blood, taken 28 days after the second AZD1222 dose. The receptors here all came from an adult who received the AZD1222 COVID-19 vaccine.

J is TRBJ2-5 and V is TRBV5-1, with 9 bases that match TRBD1. CDR1 and CDR2 (germline): SGHRS, YFSETQ. The ends lost 3 bases at V and 5 bases at J; junction bases unmatched: 11. The CDR3 covers 16 residues. This CDR3 is CASSWTSGTGYETQYF. Written as DNA, the CDR3 is TGCGCCAGCAGCTGGACCTCCGGGACAGGGTATGAGACCCAGTACTTC.

The sample holds one count of this clone. This chain connects TRBV19 to TRBJ2-3; D remains ambiguous. V was shortened by 3 bases and J by 1 base, with 8 bases between the two germline ends. This CDR3 comprises 14 residues. CDR1 LNHDA and CDR2 SQIVND come from the germline V gene (reference sequence). The CDR3 loop reads CASSMGWGTDTQYF. CDR3 bases: TGTGCCAGTAGTATGGGATGGGGCACAGATACGCAGTATTTT. Full variable domain (remainder filled in from reference TRBV19 and TRBJ2-3): DGGITQSPKYLFRKEGQNVTLSCEQNLNHDAMYWYRQDPGQGLRLIYYSQIVNDFQKGDIAEGYSVSREKKESFPLTVTSAQKNPTAFYLCASSMGWGTDTQYFGPGTRLTVL.

V and J are TRBV29-1 and TRBJ1-3, with a possible D match to TRBD1 (5 bases). Germline values: CDR1 SQVTM, CDR2 ANQGSEA. Trimming shortened V by 4 bases and J by 2 bases, and 12 bases separated the two germline ends. The CDR3 spans 14 residues. The CDR3 region is CSVALQGPGNTIYF. The CDR3 coding sequence is TGCAGCGTTGCTCTCCAGGGACCTGGAAACACCATATATTTT.

V and J are TRBV7-9 and TRBJ1-5; TRBD1 agrees at 9 bases. Germline assignment: CDR1 SEHNR and CDR2 FQNEAQ (reference sequence). The V and J ends lost 6 bases and 7 bases, in that order; junction bases with no gene match: 10. CDR3 length: 15 residues. DNA for the CDR3: TGTGCCAGCAGTTTAACAGGGGGCGAGTACCAGCCCCAGCATTTT. The encoded protein is CASSLTGGEYQPQHF.

V is TRBV5-1 and J is TRBJ2-5; 9 nucleotides align to TRBD2. This CDR3 has 14 residues. Germline trimming cut 4 bases from V and 5 bases from J; bases unmatched to any gene: 6. In germline, CDR1 is SGHRS, CDR2 YFSETQ. In DNA, the CDR3 is TGCGCCAGCAGCGAGGGACTAGCCGGGGAGACCCAGTACTTC. Amino acid sequence: CASSEGLAGETQYF.

This clone was recorded a few times. The chain employs TRBV7-2 and TRBJ1-5, with unresolved D. Germline loops: CDR1 SGHTA, CDR2 FQGNSA. Trimming took off 2 bases at V and 0 bases at J, with 8 bases between the two ends. The CDR3 extends over 15 amino acids. The CDR3 bases are TGTGCCAGCAGCTTATGGGCCGGTAGCAATCAGCCCCAGCATTTT. Translating it yields CASSLWAGSNQPQHF.

The chain uses TRBV12-5 and TRBJ2-1; 7 bases line up with TRBD1. This CDR3 is 15 amino acids long. Unmatched junction bases numbered 16, after V lost 7 bases and J lost 10 bases. In germline, CDR1 is LGHNT, CDR2 FRNRAP. This CDR3 is CASARAPEGAREQFF. The DNA for the CDR3 is TGTGCTAGTGCCCGCGCTCCCGAGGGGGCCCGGGAGCAGTTCTTC.

The chain uses TRBV28 and TRBJ1-1, with a tentative D call TRBD1 (5 bases). Germline V CDR1 and CDR2: MDHEN, SYDVKM. V lost 2 bases and J 1 base, leaving 11 bases between the germline ends. The CDR3 length is 15 residues. CDR3 nucleotides: TGTGCCAGCAGTTTAAATGTGGGGGGGAACACTGAAGCTTTCTTT. Translated, it gives CASSLNVGGNTEAFF.

The chain recombines TRBV7-2 with TRBJ2-7; D is undetermined. Germline CDR1 SGHTA, CDR2 FQGNSA. This CDR3 spans 14 amino acids. V was trimmed by 2 bases and J by 3 bases, leaving 11 bases between them. The CDR3 DNA is TGTGCCAGCAGCTTATCGGGCACCTTCTACGAGCAGTACTTC. Amino acids: CASSLSGTFYEQYF.

This chain links TRBV5-4 with TRBJ2-1, with D perhaps TRBD1 or TRBD2 (5 bases each). The V end was cut by 2 bases, the J end by 0 bases, with 15 bases between. Germline lookup yields CDR1 SGHNT and CDR2 YYREEE (reference sequence). The CDR3 covers 17 residues. CDR3 sequence (DNA): TGTGCCAGCAGCTTAAAATTCGGGGCCAGCTCCTACAATGAGCAGTTCTTC. Encoded protein: CASSLKFGASSYNEQFF.

The gene calls are TRBV18 and TRBJ2-5; TRBD2 matches at 11 bases. Trimming removed 7 bases from V and 5 bases from J; junction bases left unmatched: 3. Germline loops: CDR1 KGHSH, CDR2 LQKENI. The CDR3 has 13 residues. The CDR3 loop is CASLTSGGETQYF. In nucleotides, the CDR3 is TGTGCCAGCTTAACTAGCGGGGGCGAGACCCAGTACTTC.

This chain links TRBV18 with TRBJ1-2; 9 nucleotides agree with TRBD1. Per germline, CDR1 KGHSH and CDR2 LQKENI. The CDR3 is 16 amino acids. J lost 2 bases, V lost 0 bases, and 4 bases had no gene match. CDR3 nucleotide sequence: TGTGCCAGCTCACCACCCGGACAGGGGAGGAACTATGGCTACACCTTC. Encoded protein: CASSPPGQGRNYGYTF.

This rearrangement joins TRBV27 to TRBJ1-4; 8 positions match TRBD1. The CDR3 has 15 amino acids. Germline V gene lookup returns CDR1 MNHEY and CDR2 SMNVEV (reference sequence). The V gene end was trimmed by 2 bases and the J gene end by 5 bases; junction bases not matched to a gene: 4. The chain's CDR3 is CASSLQTGGNEKLFF. The CDR3 DNA is TGTGCCAGCAGTTTACAAACAGGGGGGAATGAAAAACTGTTTTTT.

The chain links TRBV6-2 or TRBV6-3 to TRBJ2-3, with 15 bases fitting TRBD2. V shed 4 bases and J 5 bases; nucleotides not matched to a gene: 7. Germline V lookup: CDR1 MNHEY, CDR2 SVGEGT. The CDR3 consists of 17 residues. In DNA form, the CDR3 reads TGTGCCAGCAGTTTACGGACTAGCGGGGGGGCTGAAGATACGCAGTATTTT. Translation: CASSLRTSGGAEDTQYF.

This sequence joins TRBV19 and TRBJ1-3; D possibly corresponds to TRBD1 (6 bases). V was clipped by 5 bases and J by 2 bases, with 10 bases between them. The CDR3 consists of 14 residues. In germline, CDR1 is LNHDA, CDR2 SQIVND (reference sequence). The CDR3: CASSHQGTGNTIYF. The CDR3 region has the DNA TGTGCCAGTAGTCACCAGGGGACTGGAAACACCATATATTTT.

The V and J genes are TRBV24-1 and TRBJ1-5, with 7 bases that match TRBD1. In germline, CDR1 is KGHDR, CDR2 SFDVKD. This CDR3 has 14 residues. J was trimmed by 7 bases and V by 3 bases; bases with no gene match: 5. The CDR3 loop is CATSDATGVQPQHF. CDR3 in DNA: TGTGCCACCAGTGATGCTACAGGGGTCCAGCCCCAGCATTTT.

The CDR3 here is CASSPGQGGYGYTF. CDR3 nucleotide sequence: TGTGCCAGCAGCCCCGGACAGGGAGGATATGGCTACACCTTC. This sequence joins TRBV6-5 and TRBJ1-2, with 8 nucleotides matching TRBD1. V was clipped by 6 bases and J by 5 bases; unmatched bases: 8. This CDR3 comprises 14 residues. Germline CDR1 and CDR2: MNHEY and SVGAGI.

V gene TRBV7-2 combines with J gene TRBJ2-7; no clear D. CDR3 length: 14 amino acids. V was pared by 2 bases and J by 5 bases, with 13 bases between. In germline, CDR1 is SGHTA, CDR2 FQGNSA. CDR3 region: CASSLPPGLHEQYF. The CDR3, as DNA: TGTGCCAGCAGCTTACCTCCGGGCCTTCACGAGCAGTACTTC.

The rearrangement joins TRBV19 to TRBJ1-2; TRBD1 agrees at 7 bases. Germline CDR1 reads LNHDA; CDR2 reads SQIVND (reference sequence). The CDR3 is 15 residues long. Trimming took 4 bases from V and 5 from J; bases not matched to a gene: 10. The DNA for the CDR3 is TGTGCCAGTAGTACTACTATACAGGGGTCGTATGGCTACACCTTC. Protein sequence: CASSTTIQGSYGYTF.

This chain connects TRBV3-1 (or the pseudogene TRBV3-2) to TRBJ1-1, with D unresolved. V lost 6 bases, J lost 4 bases, and 9 bases lay in between. The germline V gene encodes CDR1 LGHDT and CDR2 YNNKEL (reference sequence). This CDR3 has 12 amino acids. The CDR3: CASSNRGTEAFF. Here the CDR3 DNA reads TGTGCCAGCAGTAACCGGGGCACTGAAGCTTTCTTT.

The rearrangement uses TRBV6-2 or TRBV6-3 and TRBJ2-1, with D tentatively TRBD1 or TRBD2 (5 bases each). Trimming took off 2 bases at V and 9 bases at J, with 8 bases between the two ends. CDR3 length: 12 amino acids. The germline V gene has CDR1 MNHEY and CDR2 SVGEGT. The CDR3 DNA reads as TGTGCCAGCAGTTACGTGGGGGTTGAGCAGTTCTTC. It translates to CASSYVGVEQFF.

Turning to this clone: An end of the junction differs from the germline gene, which may be a read error. CDR3 amino acids: CASSSIWTGNTEAFF. The CDR3 DNA reads as TGTGCCAGCAGCTCGATTTGGACAGGGAACACTGAGGCTTTCTTT. V usage is TRBV7-9 and J usage is TRBJ1-1; TRBD1 matches 8 bases. Germline CDR1 and CDR2: SEHNR and FQNEAQ (reference sequence). The CDR3 is 15 residues long.

This chain links TRBV9 with TRBJ2-1; maybe TRBD1 (5 bases). The V and J ends lost 3 bases and 5 bases respectively, with 15 bases between them. In germline, CDR1 is SGDLS, CDR2 YYNGEE. The CDR3 has 15 residues. CDR3 in DNA: TGTGCCAGCAGCGCGGTGAGTAGGGGTGACAATGAGCAGTTCTTC. Protein: CASSAVSRGDNEQFF. Supplemented by reference TRBV9 and TRBJ2-1, the full variable domain reads DSGVTQTPKHLITATGQRVTLRCSPRSGDLSVYWYQQSLDQGLQFLIQYYNGEERAKGNILERFSAQQFPDLHSELNLSSLELGDSALYFCASSAVSRGDNEQFFGPGTRLTVL.